Here is one T cell receptor (beta chain) with its context. Libraries were prepared by immunoSEQ multiplex PCR; TCRdb keeps only in-frame clonotypes and omits some of them. Of around 300,000 clones in the sample, approximately 90% were seen once. Looked up from germline, CDR1 is MNHNS and CDR2 is SASEGT. The CDR3 extends over 14 amino acids. The ends were cut back, 5 bases at V and 0 bases at J, with 9 bases in the middle. This specimen comes from a study of cytomegalovirus exposure and HLA in healthy donors. The origin of this receptor is a woman under 30 in good health and CMV-seronegative. The rearrangement links TRBV6-1 to TRBJ2-3; no firm D call. The material sequenced was PBMCs. CDR3 region: CASSLSRSTDTQYF. As DNA, the CDR3 is TGTGCCAGCAGTCTGAGCCGGAGCACAGATACGCAGTATTTT.